The clone carrying this T cell receptor (beta chain) was picked up one time. This record belongs to a study of blood T cell repertoires in COVID-19. Study-wide context: Samples representing acute and convalescent COVID-19 were sourced from the United States, Italy and Spain.

Libraries were prepared by immunoSEQ multiplex PCR; TCRdb keeps only in-frame clonotypes and omits some of them. The sample lists hundreds of thousands of clones, more than 75% occurring once. CDR1 and CDR2 from the germline V gene are LGHNA and YSLEER. The CDR3 totals 15 residues. Between the trimmed V and J ends, which lost 0 bases and 6 bases, there was a span of 11 bases. The sample consisted of peripheral blood. This receptor was identified in a woman between 55 and 75 years old who had recovered from COVID-19. The chain recombines TRBV4-3 with TRBJ2-2; D not resolved. CDR3 sequence: CASSQDRFLAGELFF. CDR3 nucleotides: TGCGCCAGCAGCCAAGATCGATTTTTAGCCGGGGAGCTGTTTTTT.